This T cell receptor beta chain was recorded in a study of T-cell memory formation after mild COVID-19. In the study overall: TCR clusters were mostly confined to one donor each.

V lost 4 bases, J lost 4 bases, and 22 bases lay in between. The CDR3 is made up of 17 amino acids. Germline-derived CDR1 and CDR2 are SGHDN and FVKESK. This clonotype has a handful of counts. Its target is unknown. TCRdb analysed the 5' RACE reads with MiXCR anew, one entry per CDR3 protein. The table has 250,000 or so distinct CDR3 sequences, about 20% seen once. Study-wide results and caveats: Among contracting clones, CD4+ were mainly CM/EM and CD8+ enriched in EMRA. Cross-reactive memory appears to have joined, as suggested by some responding clones showing up in pre-infection memory. Second-wave clones with a day 37 peak had unconfirmed SARS-CoV-2 specificity.

The specimen sequenced was PBMCs or a T cell subset sorted from them (not recorded which). The V call is TRBV14, the J call TRBJ1-1; D perhaps matches TRBD1 (6 bases). The origin of this receptor is a man between 18 and 35 years old who had mild COVID-19 (a few samples of this study predate the infection). Cell type and time point are not known. Here the CDR3 DNA reads TGTGCCAGCAGCCGAGTAGGTAGGGGGACCTCGGGCACTGAAGCTTTCTTT. It translates to CASSRVGRGTSGTEAFF.